The count of the clone carrying this T cell receptor beta chain is one. Its antigen is currently unknown. Cells were stimulated with CMV-infected fibroblast lysates at approximately 10 ug/mL. CD40L-negative CD69-negative CD45RO-high memory CD4+ T cells were sorted as populations depleted of antigen-responding cells. Donors had undetectable plasma HIV-1 RNA, under 50 copies/mL, for 4+ years. CD8+ T cells were removed from PBMCs prior to stimulation. The source of the sample is a study of persistence of HIV-infected CD4 T cells. Study observations and caveats: TCRbeta richness was lower in CMV- and Gag-responding cells than in anti-CD3/anti-CD28-responding cells. Degenerate expanded CDR3beta sequences were enriched among CMV- and Gag-responding cells.

V was clipped by 5 bases and J by 1 base, with 13 bases between them. This CDR3 contains 15 residues. CDR1 is LNHDA and CDR2 is SQIVND in the germline V gene (reference sequence). This was the immunoSEQ version 4 assay in survey mode. Profiled with immunoSEQ multiplex PCR; TCRdb holds only in-frame clones, not every one. The table has 40,000 to 50,000 clones, around 72% seen once. V usage is TRBV19 and J usage is TRBJ2-3; D may be TRBD1 or TRBD2 (6 bases each). This clonotype was sampled from an adult man with HIV who was CMV-seropositive. The source material was CD4+ T cells sorted from PBMCs after roughly 18-hour stimulation, sampled from a patient who received antiretroviral therapy. This CDR3 is CASSWERGGTDTQYF. CDR3 sequence (DNA): TGTGCCAGTAGTTGGGAAAGGGGGGGCACAGATACGCAGTATTTT.